This T cell receptor (beta chain) is drawn from a study of T cell clones after liver transplantation. Study overall: A pre-transplant mixed lymphocyte reaction with TCRbeta sequencing defined graft-donor-reactive clones followed in post-transplant blood. Subjects received no induction therapy and standard immunosuppression until randomization at 12-24 months post-transplant. Overall study findings and caveats: In most of the 8 subjects, circulating graft-donor-reactive CD4 TCRbeta sequences fell significantly after transplant.

Generated by immunoSEQ multiplex PCR, the TCRdb table keeps only in-frame clones and is missing some. The table shows under 150,000 clones, with just over 90% occurring only once. Germline CDR1 is MNHGY and CDR2 is SAAAGT. This CDR3 spans 15 amino acids. The V gene lost 3 bases and the J gene lost 5 bases, with 14 bases spanning the gap. Worth noting for this clone: Its antigen is unknown.

The V call is TRBV6-8, the J call TRBJ2-4; TRBD2 is a possible D gene (6 bases). The TCR was taken from a human patient who received a liver transplant. Some T cells may be provided by the graft donor. The sequenced sample was CD4+ T cells from blood, obtained 12 months after liver transplant. CDR3 sequence reads: CASSYGGGIQNIQYF. CDR3 DNA sequence: TGTGCCAGCAGTTATGGTGGGGGGATCCAAAACATTCAGTACTTC.